This entry is about one T cell receptor (beta chain). Clones were read by immunoSEQ multiplex PCR, and TCRdb kept only the in-frame ones, dropping some. The data hold about 180,000 clones, with 85% to 90% observed a single time. The data stem from a study of control samples from healthy donors and cancer patients. The V end was cut by 0 bases, the J end by 2 bases, with 4 bases between. The CDR3 runs 13 residues. Germline assignment: CDR1 MNHEY and CDR2 SMNVEV (reference sequence). This chain joins TRBV27 and TRBJ2-5; D is ambiguous. The sample consisted of blood. The origin of this receptor is a woman between 50 and 59 years old in good health. The chain's CDR3 is CASSLSGQETQYF. The DNA for the CDR3 is TGTGCCAGCAGTTTATCGGGTCAAGAGACCCAGTACTTC.